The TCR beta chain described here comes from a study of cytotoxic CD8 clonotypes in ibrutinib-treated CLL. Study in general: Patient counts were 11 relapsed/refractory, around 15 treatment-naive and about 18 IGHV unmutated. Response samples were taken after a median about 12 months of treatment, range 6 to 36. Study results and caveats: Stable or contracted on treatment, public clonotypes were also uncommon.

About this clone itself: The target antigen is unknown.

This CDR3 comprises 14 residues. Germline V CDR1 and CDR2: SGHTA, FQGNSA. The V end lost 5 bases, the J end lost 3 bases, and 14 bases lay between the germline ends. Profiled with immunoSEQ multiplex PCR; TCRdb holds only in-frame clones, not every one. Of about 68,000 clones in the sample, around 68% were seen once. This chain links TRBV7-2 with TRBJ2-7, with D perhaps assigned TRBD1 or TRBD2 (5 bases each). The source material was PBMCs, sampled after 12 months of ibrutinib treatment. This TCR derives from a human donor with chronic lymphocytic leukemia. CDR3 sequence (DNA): TGTGCCAGCAGCCACAGAGGGGCTGGCTACGAGCAGTACTTC. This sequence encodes CASSHRGAGYEQYF.